These 8 T cell receptor beta chains share one sample of origin, sequenced in a study of blood T cell repertoires in COVID-19. The data were produced by immunoSEQ multiplex PCR, yet TCRdb's version contains in-frame clones alone and is incomplete. This sample has tens of thousands of clones, with about nine tenths found just once. Material for sequencing was peripheral blood. The source is a middle-aged man with acute or convalescent COVID-19.

J is TRBJ2-5 and V is TRBV28; D may be TRBD1 (6 bases). CDR1 is MDHEN, CDR2 SYDVKM, per germline. V shed 2 bases and J shed 1 base, with 14 bases lying between them. This CDR3 spans 16 amino acids. The DNA for the CDR3 is TGTGCCAGCAGTTTAGGGGCAGGGGTTTTCCAAGAGACCCAGTACTTC. Amino acids: CASSLGAGVFQETQYF.

The chain joins TRBV19 to TRBJ1-1; no firm D call. Trimming removed 7 bases from V and 4 bases from J, with 10 bases in between. The CDR3 is 12 amino acids. CDR1 is LNHDA, CDR2 SQIVND, per germline (reference sequence). This CDR3 is CASTSRGTEAFF. The CDR3 DNA reads as TGTGCCAGTACCTCTCGGGGCACTGAAGCTTTCTTT.

The chain has TRBV7-7 and TRBJ2-1; TRBD2 agrees at 14 bases. This CDR3 has 16 amino acids. Germline values: CDR1 SSHAT, CDR2 FNYEAQ (reference sequence). With V trimmed by 5 bases and J by 7 bases, 7 bases remained unmatched. CDR3 residues: CASSPGLAGAENEQFF. As DNA, the CDR3 is TGTGCCAGCAGCCCGGGACTAGCGGGAGCAGAAAATGAGCAGTTCTTC.

The chain carries TRBV2 and TRBJ2-3; 9 nucleotides agree with TRBD2. The germline V gene encodes CDR1 SNHLY and CDR2 FYNNEI. V dropped 7 bases and J dropped 7; count of bases not matched to a gene: 6. This CDR3 has 13 residues. CDR3: CASKQRGVNTQYF. CDR3 DNA sequence: TGTGCCAGCAAACAGCGGGGGGTGAATACGCAGTATTTT.

V usage is TRBV14 and J usage is TRBJ2-7; perhaps TRBD2 as D (6 bases). Germline CDR1 is SGHDN and CDR2 is FVKESK. Trimming pared 4 bases from V and 3 bases from J, leaving 13 bases between. The CDR3 has 14 residues. The CDR3 DNA is TGTGCCAGCAGCCTCCACCAAGCGGGCTACGAGCAGTACTTC. The encoded protein is CASSLHQAGYEQYF.

The chain employs TRBV4-1 and TRBJ2-1; TRBD2 might be the D (5 bases). The germline V gene has CDR1 MGHRA and CDR2 YSYEKL. V gave up 1 base and J gave up 9 bases, with 16 bases separating them. The CDR3 has 15 residues. The CDR3 nucleotides read TGCGCCAGCAGCCAAGTCCAAGGCCTTGGGAGTGAGCAGTTCTTC. Translation: CASSQVQGLGSEQFF.

The gene calls are TRBV7-2 and TRBJ1-1, with 12 bases fitting TRBD1. From germline, CDR1 is SGHTA and CDR2 FQGNSA. The V gene end was trimmed by 2 bases and the J gene end by 4 bases; junction bases not matched to a gene: 2. This CDR3 has 15 amino acids. The CDR3 here is CASSLRDRGRTEAFF. The CDR3 coding sequence is TGTGCCAGCAGCTTAAGGGACAGGGGGCGCACTGAAGCTTTCTTT.

The V call is TRBV9, the J call TRBJ1-2; a weak D match, TRBD1 (6 bases). The V end was cut by 4 bases, the J end by 8 bases, with 21 bases between. CDR1 is SGDLS, CDR2 YYNGEE, per germline. The CDR3 is 15 amino acids. The chain's CDR3 is CASSTHPGQQGGYTF. For the CDR3, the DNA is TGTGCCAGCAGCACCCACCCGGGTCAACAGGGCGGCTACACCTTC.